This T cell receptor (beta chain) came from a study of T cell responses to AZD1222 COVID-19 vaccine. This CDR3 contains 17 residues. CDR1 and CDR2 from the germline V gene are LGHNA and YNFKEQ. V was clipped by 0 bases and J by 5 bases; unmatched bases: 9. Assay used: immunoSEQ multiplex PCR; TCRdb lists only in-frame clones, some missing. The top ten clones hold about 28% of a sample with 120,000 or so clones, about 79% of them seen once. Points from the study as a whole: Vaccination with two AZD1222 doses was followed by a rise in Spike-specific TCR breadth and depth. Donor demographics were predominantly white British with a female majority; clonal diversity may be underestimated.

As regards this clone: Antigen specificity is unknown.

Second doses at about 4 or about 12 weeks were pooled. The sample consisted of peripheral blood, taken 28 days after the second AZD1222 dose. This chain uses TRBV4-2 with TRBJ1-2; 10 positions agree with TRBD1. This TCR was recovered from an adult who received the AZD1222 COVID-19 vaccine. This CDR3 reads CASSQEWGQGIGYGYTF. DNA for the CDR3: TGTGCCAGCAGCCAAGAATGGGGACAGGGGATCGGTTATGGCTACACCTTC.